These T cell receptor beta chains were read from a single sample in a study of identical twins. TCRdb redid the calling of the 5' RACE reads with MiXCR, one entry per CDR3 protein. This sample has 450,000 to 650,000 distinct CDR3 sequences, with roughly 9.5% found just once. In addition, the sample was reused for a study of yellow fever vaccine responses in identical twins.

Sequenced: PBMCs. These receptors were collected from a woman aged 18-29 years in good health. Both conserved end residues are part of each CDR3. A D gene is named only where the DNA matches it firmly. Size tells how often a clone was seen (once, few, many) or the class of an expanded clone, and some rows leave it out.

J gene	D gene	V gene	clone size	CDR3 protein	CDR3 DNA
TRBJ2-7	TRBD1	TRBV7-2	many	CASSPRTGKGIYEQYF	TGTGCCAGCAGCCCCAGGACAGGGAAGGGGATTTACGAGCAGTACTTC
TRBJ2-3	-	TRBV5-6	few	CASSEGIRGADTQYF	TGTGCCAGCAGCGAGGGGATACGGGGTGCAGATACGCAGTATTTT
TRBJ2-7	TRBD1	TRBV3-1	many	CASSQGTGSSYEQYF	TGTGCCAGCAGCCAAGGGACAGGATCCTCCTACGAGCAGTACTTC
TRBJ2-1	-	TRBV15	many	CATSRALPSHNEQFF	TGTGCCACCAGCAGAGCCCTCCCTAGCCACAATGAGCAGTTCTTC
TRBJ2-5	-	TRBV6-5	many	CASSYSLQETQYF	TGTGCCAGCAGTTACTCGCTCCAAGAGACCCAGTACTTC
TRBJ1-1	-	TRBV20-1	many	CSAIKRTNTEAFF	TGCAGTGCTATAAAAAGGACGAACACTGAAGCTTTCTTT
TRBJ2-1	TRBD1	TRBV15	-	CATSGRPDRGSGYNEQFF	TGTGCCACCAGCGGGCGACCGGACAGGGGGTCGGGTTACAATGAGCAGTTCTTC
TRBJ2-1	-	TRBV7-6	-	CASSPWSMGHNEQFF	TGTGCCAGCAGCCCCTGGTCCATGGGCCACAATGAGCAGTTCTTC
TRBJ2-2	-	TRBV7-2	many	CASSRERDTGELFF	TGTGCCAGCAGCCGAGAAAGGGACACCGGGGAGCTGTTTTTT
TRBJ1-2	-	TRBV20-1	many	CSARDRDIDYGYTF	TGCAGTGCTAGAGATCGGGATATAGACTATGGCTACACCTTC
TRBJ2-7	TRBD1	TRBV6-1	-	CASILTDRGLYEQYF	TGTGCCAGCATACTTACTGACAGGGGGCTTTACGAGCAGTACTTC
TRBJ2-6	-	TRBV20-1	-	CSARNSGSSGANVLTF	TGCAGTGCTAGGAACTCGGGGAGCTCTGGGGCCAACGTCCTGACTTTC
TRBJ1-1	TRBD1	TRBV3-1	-	CASSHTGQVNTEAFF	TGTGCCAGCAGCCACACGGGACAGGTAAACACTGAAGCTTTCTTT
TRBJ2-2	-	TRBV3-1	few	CASSQDMEYTGELFF	TGTGCCAGCAGCCAAGATATGGAATACACCGGGGAGCTGTTTTTT
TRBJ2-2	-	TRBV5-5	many	CASSLELVVAGELFF	TGTGCCAGCAGCTTAGAACTCGTGGTCGCCGGGGAGCTGTTTTTT
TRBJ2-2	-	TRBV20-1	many	CSAGPRGASGTGELFF	TGCAGTGCTGGACCTAGGGGGGCCAGCGGCACCGGGGAGCTGTTTTTT
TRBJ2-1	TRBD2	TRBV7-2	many	CASSAGLAGGNEQFF	TGTGCCAGCAGCGCGGGACTAGCGGGAGGGAATGAGCAGTTCTTC
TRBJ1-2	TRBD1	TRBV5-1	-	CASAGQGALGYTF	TGCGCCAGCGCGGGACAGGGGGCTCTTGGCTACACCTTC
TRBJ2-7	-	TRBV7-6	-	CASRPGVRGYEQYF	TGTGCCAGCAGACCAGGGGTCCGGGGATACGAGCAGTACTTC
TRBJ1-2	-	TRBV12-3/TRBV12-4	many	CASIPRGDYGYTF	TGTGCCAGCATCCCCCGGGGGGACTATGGCTACACCTTC
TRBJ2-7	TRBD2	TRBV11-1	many	CASSQRLAGVNQYF	TGTGCCAGCAGCCAAAGACTAGCGGGAGTCAACCAGTACTTC
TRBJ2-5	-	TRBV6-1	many	CASSESFGQETQYF	TGTGCCAGCAGTGAATCTTTCGGTCAAGAGACCCAGTACTTC
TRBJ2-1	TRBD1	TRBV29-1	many	CSVGTGGPNNEQFF	TGCAGCGTAGGTACAGGGGGACCTAACAATGAGCAGTTCTTC
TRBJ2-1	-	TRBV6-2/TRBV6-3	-	CASRFTGSNDQFF	TGTGCCAGCAGATTTACAGGGAGTAATGACCAGTTCTTC
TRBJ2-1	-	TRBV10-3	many	CAISESGQNNEQFF	TGTGCCATCAGTGAGTCTGGGCAAAACAATGAGCAGTTCTTC
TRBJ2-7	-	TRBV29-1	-	CSVSGLDRLGFSYEQYF	TGCAGCGTTTCCGGCCTTGACAGACTAGGATTCTCCTACGAGCAGTACTTC
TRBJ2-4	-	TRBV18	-	CASSPGQPLAKNIQYF	TGTGCCAGCTCACCTGGGCAGCCCTTAGCCAAAAACATTCAGTACTTC
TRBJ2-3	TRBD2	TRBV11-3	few	CASSFRTSGSADTQYF	TGTGCCAGCAGCTTCAGGACTAGCGGGAGCGCAGATACGCAGTATTTT
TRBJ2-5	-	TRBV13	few	CASRPLAGSQETQYF	TGTGCCAGCAGACCACTTGCGGGGTCCCAAGAGACCCAGTACTTC
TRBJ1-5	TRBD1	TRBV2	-	CASSEGTGSNQPQHF	TGTGCCAGCAGTGAAGGGACAGGCTCCAATCAGCCCCAGCATTTT
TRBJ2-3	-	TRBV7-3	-	CASSPFFSTDTQYF	TGTGCCAGCAGCCCCTTTTTTAGCACAGATACGCAGTATTTT
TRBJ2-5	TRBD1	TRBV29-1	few	CSVGQGAQETQYF	TGCAGCGTCGGGCAGGGGGCCCAAGAGACCCAGTACTTC
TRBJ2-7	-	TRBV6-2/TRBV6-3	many	CASSYSKELSAEQYF	TGTGCCAGCAGTTACTCGAAAGAATTGAGTGCAGAGCAGTACTTC
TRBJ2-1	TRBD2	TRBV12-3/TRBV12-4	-	CASRATSGGAGEQFF	TGTGCCAGCAGGGCCACTAGCGGGGGGGCGGGTGAGCAGTTCTTC
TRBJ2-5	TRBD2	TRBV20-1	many	CSASRSGEHQETQYF	TGCAGTGCTAGCCGTAGCGGGGAACACCAAGAGACCCAGTACTTC
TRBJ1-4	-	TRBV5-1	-	CASNQGVTNEKLFF	TGCGCCAGCAACCAGGGTGTGACTAATGAAAAACTGTTTTTT
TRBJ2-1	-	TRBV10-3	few	CAIRGRVYNEQFF	TGTGCCATCAGGGGGCGGGTCTACAATGAGCAGTTCTTC
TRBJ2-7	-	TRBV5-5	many	CASSPWRDGQYF	TGTGCCAGCAGCCCTTGGAGGGACGGGCAGTACTTC
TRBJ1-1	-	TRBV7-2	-	CASSSAGNTEAFF	TGTGCCAGCAGCTCGGCCGGGAACACTGAAGCTTTCTTT
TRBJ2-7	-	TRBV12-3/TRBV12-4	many	CASSFLGGYEQYF	TGTGCCAGCAGTTTTTTAGGCGGGTACGAGCAGTACTTC
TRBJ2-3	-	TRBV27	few	CASSLSLADPSTDTQYF	TGTGCCAGCAGTTTATCGTTAGCGGATCCTAGCACAGATACGCAGTATTTT
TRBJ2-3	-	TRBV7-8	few	CASSLVVDLVLTDTQYF	TGTGCCAGCAGCTTAGTGGTGGACCTAGTTCTTACAGATACGCAGTATTTT
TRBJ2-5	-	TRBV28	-	CASSAETAQETQYF	TGTGCCAGCAGTGCGGAGACAGCCCAAGAGACCCAGTACTTC
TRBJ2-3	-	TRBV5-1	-	CASSLDGVIVAVADTQYF	TGCGCCAGCAGCTTGGACGGAGTTATCGTAGCGGTGGCAGATACGCAGTATTTT
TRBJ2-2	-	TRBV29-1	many	CSAALGLATGELFF	TGCAGCGCCGCATTGGGACTTGCTACCGGGGAGCTGTTTTTT
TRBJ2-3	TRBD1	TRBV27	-	CASSFIPRQGQDTQYF	TGTGCCAGCAGTTTCATCCCCCGACAGGGGCAAGATACGCAGTATTTT
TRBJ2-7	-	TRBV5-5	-	CASSLIANATYEQYF	TGTGCCAGCAGCTTGATCGCCAACGCCACCTACGAGCAGTACTTC
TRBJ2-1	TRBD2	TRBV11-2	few	CASSPRVAGGPTNEQFF	TGTGCCAGCAGCCCTCGGGTAGCGGGAGGGCCAACCAATGAGCAGTTCTTC
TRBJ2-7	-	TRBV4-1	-	CASSHRTMTGEQYF	TGCGCCAGCAGCCACCGTACGATGACAGGCGAGCAGTACTTC
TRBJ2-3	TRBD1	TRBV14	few	CASSPGQGETSDTQYF	TGTGCCAGCAGCCCGGGACAGGGTGAAACTTCAGATACGCAGTATTTT